The 13 T cell receptor beta chains below all came from one sample that was sequenced in a study of cytotoxic CD8 clonotypes in ibrutinib-treated CLL. This table comes from immunoSEQ multiplex PCR, and its TCRdb copy is limited to in-frame clones, with some not included. Counted here are roughly 42,000 clones, approximately 70% occurring once; the ten biggest clones make up roughly 21%. The starting material was PBMCs, obtained after 24 months of ibrutinib treatment. The source is a human donor with chronic lymphocytic leukemia.

The V gene is TRBV9, the J gene TRBJ2-2; weak D call: TRBD2 (5 bases). Trimming cost V 3 bases and J 7 bases, with 13 bases left between them. CDR1 and CDR2 from the germline V gene are SGDLS and YYNGEE. This CDR3 spans 14 amino acids. The CDR3 DNA is TGTGCCAGCAGCGCATTTACTAGGAGCGGGGAGCTGTTTTTT. This gives the protein CASSAFTRSGELFF. The whole variable domain, filled in from reference TRBV9 and TRBJ2-2, reads DSGVTQTPKHLITATGQRVTLRCSPRSGDLSVYWYQQSLDQGLQFLIQYYNGEERAKGNILERFSAQQFPDLHSELNLSSLELGDSALYFCASSAFTRSGELFFGEGSRLTVL.

V is TRBV6-5 and J is TRBJ2-7; 7 nucleotides match TRBD1. CDR1 is MNHEY, CDR2 SVGAGI, per germline. V lost 2 bases to trimming and J lost 3 bases; unmatched junction nucleotides: 1. This CDR3 has 13 amino acids. This CDR3 reads CASSYGDSYEQYF. CDR3 coding DNA: TGTGCCAGCAGTTACGGGGACAGCTACGAGCAGTACTTC.

The genes are TRBV28 and TRBJ2-5, with D possibly being TRBD2 (5 bases). Germline CDR1 is MDHEN and CDR2 is SYDVKM. CDR3 length equals 14 residues. V was cut by 0 bases and J by 5 bases, with 10 bases left in between. The CDR3 reads CASSLWLADETQYF. The CDR3 coding sequence is TGTGCCAGCAGTTTATGGCTAGCTGACGAGACCCAGTACTTC.

The J gene is TRBJ2-1, the V gene TRBV10-1; TRBD1 aligns across 7 bases. The V gene end was trimmed by 3 bases and the J gene end by 2 bases; junction bases not matched to a gene: 4. The CDR3 consists of 15 residues. The germline V gene encodes CDR1 WNHNN and CDR2 SYGVQD (reference sequence). For the CDR3, the DNA is TGCGCCAGCAGTGATCCACAGGGGACCTACAATGAGCAGTTCTTC. Amino acid sequence: CASSDPQGTYNEQFF.

The chain couples TRBV5-4 to TRBJ2-2; D is perhaps TRBD2 (6 bases). This CDR3 spans 15 amino acids. V lost 4 bases, J lost 0 bases, and 10 bases lay in between. Looked up from germline, CDR1 is SGHNT and CDR2 is YYREEE (reference sequence). The CDR3 is CASSPGGANTGELFF. The CDR3 DNA is TGTGCCAGCAGCCCCGGAGGGGCGAACACCGGGGAGCTGTTTTTT.

V and J are TRBV4-1 and TRBJ2-3, with 8 nucleotides matching TRBD2. Unmatched junction bases numbered 9, after V lost 4 bases and J lost 3 bases. Germline V gives CDR1 MGHRA, CDR2 YSYEKL. The CDR3 extends over 16 amino acids. The CDR3: CASSPRGASGTDTQYF. CDR3 bases: TGCGCCAGCAGCCCCCGGGGGGCTAGCGGGACAGATACGCAGTATTTT.

This clone was seen a few times. The chain links TRBV7-3 to TRBJ2-4; 7 nucleotides match TRBD2. The V gene's germline CDR1 is SGHTA and CDR2 FQGTGA. The CDR3 spans 13 residues. Trimming cost V 2 bases and J 10 bases; bases outside gene matches: 5. The CDR3 spells CASSLGGRGIQYF. In DNA form, the CDR3 reads TGTGCCAGCAGCTTAGGCGGGAGAGGGATTCAGTACTTC. Together with reference TRBV7-3 and TRBJ2-4, the CDR3 gives the full variable domain: GAGVSQTPSNKVTEKGKYVELRCDPISGHTALYWYRQSLGQGPEFLIYFQGTGAADDSGLPNDRFFAVRPEGSVSTLKIQRTERGDSAVYLCASSLGGRGIQYFGAGTRLSVL.

The gene calls are TRBV5-1 and TRBJ2-3; a weak D match, TRBD1 (5 bases). CDR1 SGHRS and CDR2 YFSETQ come from the germline V gene. Between the trimmed V and J ends, which lost 4 bases and 3 bases, there was a span of 12 bases. The CDR3 consists of 14 residues. CDR3 sequence reads: CASSLDPGTDTQYF. DNA of the CDR3: TGCGCCAGCAGCCTTGACCCAGGGACAGATACGCAGTATTTT.

The chain is built from TRBV15 and TRBJ1-2, with D unresolved. The CDR3 is 14 amino acids. The V end was cut by 4 bases, the J end by 4 bases, with 13 bases between. The V gene's germline CDR1 is LNHNV and CDR2 YYDKDF (reference sequence). The DNA of the CDR3 is TGTGCCACCAGCAACCGGACGGAACTCTATGGCTACACCTTC. It codes for CATSNRTELYGYTF.

There are a few counts of this clone. The chain's CDR3 is CASSRRGIQGTFF. The CDR3 DNA follows: TGTGCCAGTAGTAGGAGGGGTATACAGGGGACGTTCTTC. V and J are TRBV19 and TRBJ2-1; possibly TRBD1 for D (7 bases). This CDR3 is built from 13 residues. Germline-derived CDR1 and CDR2 are LNHDA and SQIVND (reference sequence). Trimming left V 4 bases short and J 15 bases short, with 19 bases between. Full variable domain (remainder filled in from reference TRBV19 and TRBJ2-1): DGGITQSPKYLFRKEGQNVTLSCEQNLNHDAMYWYRQDPGQGLRLIYYSQIVNDFQKGDIAEGYSVSREKKESFPLTVTSAQKNPTAFYLCASSRRGIQGTFFGPGTRLTVL.

The CDR3 loop reads CASSAPQRAGGPYEQYF. The CDR3 nucleotides read TGTGCCAGTAGTGCCCCCCAGAGAGCGGGGGGACCCTACGAGCAGTACTTC. The chain has TRBV19 and TRBJ2-7, with TRBD2 matching over 9 bases. With V trimmed by 5 bases and J by 2 bases, 13 bases remained unmatched. Germline V gene data show CDR1 as LNHDA and CDR2 as SQIVND (reference sequence). This CDR3 region has 17 residues.

The rearrangement joins TRBV5-6 to TRBJ2-1, with 12 nucleotides matching TRBD2. This CDR3 spans 16 amino acids. Trimming cost V 3 bases and J 0 bases; bases outside gene matches: 1. CDR1 SGHDT and CDR2 YYEEEE come from the germline V gene. CDR3 bases: TGTGCCAGCAGCTCGACTAGCGGGGGCTCCTACAATGAGCAGTTCTTC. Encoded protein: CASSSTSGGSYNEQFF.

This clone was picked up a small number of times. This rearrangement joins TRBV2 to TRBJ2-5; unclear D gene. CDR3 length equals 12 residues. With 8 bases removed from V and 2 bases from J, the gap between germline ends came to 9 bases. Germline CDR1 and CDR2: SNHLY and FYNNEI. The CDR3 region is CASRRLQETQYF. In DNA form, the CDR3 reads TGTGCCAGCCGACGGCTTCAAGAGACCCAGTACTTC.